This is a list of T cell receptor beta chains from one sample in a study of T cell responses to AZD1222 COVID-19 vaccine. Sequencing used immunoSEQ multiplex PCR; TCRdb keeps in-frame clones, though not all of them. The sample shows more than 150,000 clones, 80% to 95% of them seen only once. The sequencing used peripheral blood, collected 28 days after the second AZD1222 dose. These TCRs come from an adult who received the AZD1222 COVID-19 vaccine. CDR3s include the opening cysteine and the closing phenylalanine or tryptophan. Each record gives: V gene, D gene, J gene, CDR3 DNA, CDR3 protein. A D gene is named only where the DNA matches it firmly.

TRBV19	TRBD2	TRBJ2-1	TGTGCCAGTTCCGGACTAGCGGGTACCCCCTACAATGAGCAGTTCTTC	CASSGLAGTPYNEQFF
TRBV30	.	TRBJ2-3	TGTGCCTGGAGTGTCATAGATACGCAGTATTTT	CAWSVIDTQYF
TRBV19	.	TRBJ1-1	TGTGCCAGTAGTGCTGTCTGGACACCTCTGAACACTGAAGCTTTCTTT	CASSAVWTPLNTEAFF
TRBV3-1/TRBV3-2	.	TRBJ1-6	TGTGCCAGCAGCCTACGACAGATTGCACCCCTCCACTTT	CASSLRQIAPLHF
TRBV6-5	TRBD1	TRBJ1-4	TGTGCCAGCAGCCACCAGACAGGGGGGAATGAAAAACTGTTTTTT	CASSHQTGGNEKLFF
TRBV28	.	TRBJ2-7	TGTGCCAGCAGTTTATATGGGGGGTCCCCCCTTGCGGACTTC	CASSLYGGSPLADF
TRBV7-2	.	TRBJ1-5	TGTGCCAGCAGCCTTGGGCGGGGCGAAGGCAATCAGCCCCAGCATTTT	CASSLGRGEGNQPQHF
TRBV7-2	TRBD2	TRBJ2-3	TGTGCCAGCAGCTTGACTAGCGGGGGGGTTTCAGATACGCAGTATTTT	CASSLTSGGVSDTQYF
TRBV10-3	TRBD2	TRBJ2-5	TGTGCCATCAGTGAAGGACTAGCGGGATCTCAAGAGACCCAGTACTTC	CAISEGLAGSQETQYF
TRBV7-8	.	TRBJ1-6	TGTGCCAGCAGCAGACCAGGATTTAATTCACCCCTCCACTTT	CASSRPGFNSPLHF